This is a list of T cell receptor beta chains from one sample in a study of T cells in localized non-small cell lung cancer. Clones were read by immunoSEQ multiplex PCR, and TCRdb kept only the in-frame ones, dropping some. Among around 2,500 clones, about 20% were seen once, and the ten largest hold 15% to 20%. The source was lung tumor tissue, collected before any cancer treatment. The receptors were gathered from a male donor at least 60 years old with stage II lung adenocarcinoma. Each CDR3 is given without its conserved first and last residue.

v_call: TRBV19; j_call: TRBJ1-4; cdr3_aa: ASSDYGQHNEKLF
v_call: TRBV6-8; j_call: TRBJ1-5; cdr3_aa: ASSFGYSNQPQH
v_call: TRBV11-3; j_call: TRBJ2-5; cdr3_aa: ASSLGARGAQETQY
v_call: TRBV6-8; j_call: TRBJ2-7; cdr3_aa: ASSFRQERLY
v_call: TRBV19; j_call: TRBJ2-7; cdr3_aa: ASSIRLFGTGSLEQY
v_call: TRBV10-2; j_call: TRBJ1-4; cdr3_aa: ASSAGWGEKLF
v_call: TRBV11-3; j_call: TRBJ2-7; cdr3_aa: ASSFSSTLGEQY
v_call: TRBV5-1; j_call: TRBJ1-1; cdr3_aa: ASSQTTGVNTEAF
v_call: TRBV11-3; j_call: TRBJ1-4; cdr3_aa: ASSSGGGFNEKLF
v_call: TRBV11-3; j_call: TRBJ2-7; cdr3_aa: ASSLRPWGASYEQY
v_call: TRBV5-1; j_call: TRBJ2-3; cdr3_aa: ASSQAGFTTDTQY
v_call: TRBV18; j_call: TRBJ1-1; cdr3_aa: ASSPSGENTEAF
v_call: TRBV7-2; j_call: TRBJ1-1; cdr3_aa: ASSLGQNTEAF
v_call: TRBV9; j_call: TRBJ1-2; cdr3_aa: ASSVGTGGLAD
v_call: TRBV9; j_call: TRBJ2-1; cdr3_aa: ASSGLADSYNEQF
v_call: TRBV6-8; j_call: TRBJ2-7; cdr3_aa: ASSHYKNEQY
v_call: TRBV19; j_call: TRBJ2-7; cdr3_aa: ASKSQAGGPYEQY
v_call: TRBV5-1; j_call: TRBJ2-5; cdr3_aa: ASSLAGVTQETQY
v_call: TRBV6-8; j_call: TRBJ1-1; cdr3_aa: ASSELQGNTEAF
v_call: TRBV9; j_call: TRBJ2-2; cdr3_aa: ASSVAWNTGELF
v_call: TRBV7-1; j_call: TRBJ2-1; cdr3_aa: ASSPPGLAVNEQF
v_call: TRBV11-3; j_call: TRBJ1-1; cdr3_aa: ASSPQGLGGEVAF
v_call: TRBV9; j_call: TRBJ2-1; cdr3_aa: ASAPVAGGSYNEQF
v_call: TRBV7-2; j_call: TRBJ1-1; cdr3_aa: ASSRQGDTEAF
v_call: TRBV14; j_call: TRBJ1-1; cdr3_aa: ASSQVGYMNTEAF
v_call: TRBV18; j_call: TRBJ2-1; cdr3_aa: ASSPGTGGNEQF
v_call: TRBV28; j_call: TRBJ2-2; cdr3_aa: ASSLILTGELF
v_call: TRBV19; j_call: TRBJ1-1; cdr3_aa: ASSMFGGMGAEAF
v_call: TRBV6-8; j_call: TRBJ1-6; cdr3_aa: ASSYSRRMGGGNSPLH
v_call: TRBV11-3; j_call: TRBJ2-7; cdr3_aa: ASSLSWDRGNEQY
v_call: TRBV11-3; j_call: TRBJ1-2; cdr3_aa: ASSPRTGGRLTGYT
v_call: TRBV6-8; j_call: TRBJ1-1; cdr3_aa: ASRADRGRDTEAF
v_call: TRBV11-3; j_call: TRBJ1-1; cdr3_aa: ASRRTGMNTEAF
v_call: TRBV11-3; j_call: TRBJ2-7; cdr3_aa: ASSPTSQALGEQY
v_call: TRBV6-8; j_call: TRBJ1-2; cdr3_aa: ASSYSRGGNYGYT
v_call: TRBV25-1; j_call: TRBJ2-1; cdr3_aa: ASSDPGSYNEQF
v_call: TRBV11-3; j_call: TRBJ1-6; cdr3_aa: ASSLEDSLETPLH
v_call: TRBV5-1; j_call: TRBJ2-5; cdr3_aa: ASSLGGTTQETQY
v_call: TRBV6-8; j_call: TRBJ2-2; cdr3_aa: ASSYSSGGRWDTGELF
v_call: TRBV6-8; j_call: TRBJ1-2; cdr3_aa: ASRSGGSGYT
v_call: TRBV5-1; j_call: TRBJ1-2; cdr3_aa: ASSLEGALYGYT
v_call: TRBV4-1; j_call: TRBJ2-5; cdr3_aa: ASSQPQGGGETQY
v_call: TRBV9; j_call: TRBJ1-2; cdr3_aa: ASSVEGQGNYGYT
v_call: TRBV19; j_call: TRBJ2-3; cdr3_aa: ASRPTSGGFDTQY
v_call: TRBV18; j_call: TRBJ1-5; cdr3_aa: ASSPGQGNFPHQPQH
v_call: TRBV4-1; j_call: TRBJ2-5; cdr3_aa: ASSPARQETQY
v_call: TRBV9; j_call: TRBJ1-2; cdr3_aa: ASRGTGTGPMGYGYT
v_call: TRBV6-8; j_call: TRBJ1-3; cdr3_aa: AIETGGDTIY
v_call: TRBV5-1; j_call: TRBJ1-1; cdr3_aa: ASSLGGARNTEAF
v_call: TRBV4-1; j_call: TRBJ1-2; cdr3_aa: ASSQIKVTTDRNGYT
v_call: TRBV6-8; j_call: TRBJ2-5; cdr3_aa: ASSPPGLGRETQY